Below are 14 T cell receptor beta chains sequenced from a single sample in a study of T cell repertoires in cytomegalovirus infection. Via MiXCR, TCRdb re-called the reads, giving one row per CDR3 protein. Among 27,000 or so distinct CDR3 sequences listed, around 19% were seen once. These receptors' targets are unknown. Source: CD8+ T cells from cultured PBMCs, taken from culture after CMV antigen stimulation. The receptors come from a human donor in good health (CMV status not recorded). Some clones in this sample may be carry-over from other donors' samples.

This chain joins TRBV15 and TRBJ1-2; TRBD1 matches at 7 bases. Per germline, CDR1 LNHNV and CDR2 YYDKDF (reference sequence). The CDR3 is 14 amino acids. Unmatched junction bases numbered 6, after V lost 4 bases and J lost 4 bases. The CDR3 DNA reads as TGTGCCACCAGCAAAAGGGACAGTGCCTATGGCTACACCTTC. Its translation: CATSKRDSAYGYTF. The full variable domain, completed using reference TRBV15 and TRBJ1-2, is DAMVIQNPRYQVTQFGKPVTLSCSQTLNHNVMYWYQQKSSQAPKLLFHYYDKDFNNEADTPDNFQSRRPNTSFCFLDIRSPGLGDTAMYLCATSKRDSAYGYTFGSGTRLTVV.

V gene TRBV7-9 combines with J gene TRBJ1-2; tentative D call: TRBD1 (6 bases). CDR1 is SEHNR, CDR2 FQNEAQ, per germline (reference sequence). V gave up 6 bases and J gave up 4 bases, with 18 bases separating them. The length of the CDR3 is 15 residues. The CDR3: CASSYSPGDAYGYTF. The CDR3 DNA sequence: TGTGCCAGCAGTTACAGCCCAGGGGATGCCTATGGCTACACCTTC.

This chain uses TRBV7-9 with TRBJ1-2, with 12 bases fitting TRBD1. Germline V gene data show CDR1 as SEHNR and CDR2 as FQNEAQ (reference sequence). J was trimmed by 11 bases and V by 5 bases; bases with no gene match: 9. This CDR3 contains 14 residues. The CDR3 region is CASSETGTGGRYTF. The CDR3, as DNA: TGTGCCAGCAGCGAAACCGGGACAGGGGGCAGGTACACCTTC.

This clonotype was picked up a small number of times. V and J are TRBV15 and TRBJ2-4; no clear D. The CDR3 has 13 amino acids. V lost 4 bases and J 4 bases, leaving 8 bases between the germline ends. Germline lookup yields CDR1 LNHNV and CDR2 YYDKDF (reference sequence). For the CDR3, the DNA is TGTGCCACCAGCACCAGGAAAAAAAACATTCAGTACTTC. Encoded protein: CATSTRKKNIQYF.

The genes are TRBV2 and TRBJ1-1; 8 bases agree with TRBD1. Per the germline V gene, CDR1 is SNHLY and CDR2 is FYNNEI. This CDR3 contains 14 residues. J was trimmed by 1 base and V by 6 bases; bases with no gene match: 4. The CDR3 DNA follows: TGTGCCAGCAGCTACGACAGGGGGAACACTGAAGCTTTCTTT. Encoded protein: CASSYDRGNTEAFF. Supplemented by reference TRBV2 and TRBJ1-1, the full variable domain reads EPEVTQTPSHQVTQMGQEVILRCVPISNHLYFYWYRQILGQKVEFLVSFYNNEISEKSEIFDDQFSVERPDGSNFTLKIRSTKLEDSAMYFCASSYDRGNTEAFFGQGTRLTVV.

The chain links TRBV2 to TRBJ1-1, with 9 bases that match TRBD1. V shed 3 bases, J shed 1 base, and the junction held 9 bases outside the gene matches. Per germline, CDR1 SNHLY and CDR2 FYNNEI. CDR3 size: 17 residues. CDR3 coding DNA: TGTGCCAGCAGTGATACCGGGACAGGGTATTGGAACACTGAAGCTTTCTTT. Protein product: CASSDTGTGYWNTEAFF.

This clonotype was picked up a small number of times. The CDR3 is CASSPSLAGSYNEQFF. CDR3 in DNA: TGTGCCAGCAGCCCCTCCCTAGCGGGCTCCTACAATGAGCAGTTCTTC. The chain has TRBV28 and TRBJ2-1; 8 bases are a match to TRBD2. CDR3 size: 16 residues. In germline, CDR1 is MDHEN, CDR2 SYDVKM. V lost 6 bases and J lost 0; bases outside the gene matches: 7.

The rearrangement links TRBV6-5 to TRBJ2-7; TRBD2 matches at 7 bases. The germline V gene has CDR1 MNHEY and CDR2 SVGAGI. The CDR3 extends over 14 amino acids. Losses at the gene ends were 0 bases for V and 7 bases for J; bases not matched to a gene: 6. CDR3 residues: CASSYSGAGLEQYF. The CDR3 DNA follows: TGTGCCAGCAGTTACTCAGGAGCGGGGCTAGAGCAGTACTTC.

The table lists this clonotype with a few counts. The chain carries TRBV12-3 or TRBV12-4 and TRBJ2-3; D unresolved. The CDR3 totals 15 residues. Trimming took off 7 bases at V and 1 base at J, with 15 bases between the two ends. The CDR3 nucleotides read TGTGCCAGCACCTTAGGAGAGTCAGGCACAGATACGCAGTATTTT. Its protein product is CASTLGESGTDTQYF.

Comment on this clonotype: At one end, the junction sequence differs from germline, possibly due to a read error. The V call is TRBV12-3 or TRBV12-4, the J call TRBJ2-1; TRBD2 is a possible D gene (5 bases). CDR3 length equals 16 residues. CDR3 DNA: TGTGCCAGCAGTCCCACGGAGCGGAGGCCCTATAATGAGCAGTTCTTC. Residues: CASSPTERRPYNEQFF.

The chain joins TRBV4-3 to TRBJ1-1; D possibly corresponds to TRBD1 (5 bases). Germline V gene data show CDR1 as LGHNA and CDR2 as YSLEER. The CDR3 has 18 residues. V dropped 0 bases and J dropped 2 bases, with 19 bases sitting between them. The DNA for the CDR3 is TGCGCCAGCAGCCAAGATCCCTCCACATACAGGATCAACACTGAAGCTTTCTTT. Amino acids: CASSQDPSTYRINTEAFF.

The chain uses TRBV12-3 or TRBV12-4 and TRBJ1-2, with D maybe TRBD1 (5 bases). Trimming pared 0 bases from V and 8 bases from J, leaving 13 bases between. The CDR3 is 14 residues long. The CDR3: CASSLAGTQEGYTF. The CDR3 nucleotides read TGTGCCAGCAGTTTAGCGGGGACCCAAGAAGGCTACACCTTC.

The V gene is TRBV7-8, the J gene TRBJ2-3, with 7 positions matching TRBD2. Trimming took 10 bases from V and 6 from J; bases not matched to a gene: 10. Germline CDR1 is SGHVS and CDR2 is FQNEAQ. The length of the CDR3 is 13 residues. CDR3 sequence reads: CATFGAGVDTQYF. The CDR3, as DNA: TGTGCCACCTTTGGGGCGGGGGTGGATACGCAGTATTTT.

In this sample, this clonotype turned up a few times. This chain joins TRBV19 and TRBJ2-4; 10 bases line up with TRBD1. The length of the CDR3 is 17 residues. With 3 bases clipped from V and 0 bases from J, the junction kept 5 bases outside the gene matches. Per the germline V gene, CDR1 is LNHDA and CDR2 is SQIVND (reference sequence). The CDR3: CASSMGQGRRAKNIQYF. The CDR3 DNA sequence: TGTGCCAGTAGTATGGGACAGGGGCGAAGAGCCAAAAACATTCAGTACTTC. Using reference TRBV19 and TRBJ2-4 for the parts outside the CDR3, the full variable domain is DGGITQSPKYLFRKEGQNVTLSCEQNLNHDAMYWYRQDPGQGLRLIYYSQIVNDFQKGDIAEGYSVSREKKESFPLTVTSAQKNPTAFYLCASSMGQGRRAKNIQYFGAGTRLSVL.